This T cell receptor (beta chain) was identified during a study of blood T cell repertoires in COVID-19. Overall study: Sites across the United States, Italy and Spain contributed samples from acute and convalescent COVID-19.

Authors' methods: Amplification from reference gene primers served as the basis for estimated nucleated cell counts. Assay: immunoSEQ multiplex PCR; the TCRdb copy retains only in-frame clones and omits some. V, J and clone size reflect that table, while D and trimming were determined from the DNA. The sample holds roughly 260,000 clones, approximately 90% seen once. Germline-derived CDR1 and CDR2 are SNHLY and FYNNEI. Trimming cost V 8 bases and J 7 bases, with 12 bases left between them. CDR3 length equals 12 residues. The sample consisted of peripheral blood. The chain carries TRBV2 and TRBJ2-1, with D possibly being TRBD1 (5 bases). The receptor comes from a woman aged 40 to 49 with acute or convalescent COVID-19. The CDR3 loop reads CASSQGGNEQFF. The CDR3 DNA is TGTGCCAGCTCTCAGGGTGGTAATGAGCAGTTCTTC.